This note documents a single TCR beta chain sequence. Original data processing: It was from reference gene primer amplification that nucleated cell counts were estimated. Profiled with immunoSEQ multiplex PCR; TCRdb holds only in-frame clones, not every one. The V and J calls and the clone size are those of that table, but D and trimming were determined from the DNA. The sample has around 330,000 clones, 70% to 90% seen once; the top ten hold more than 3%. This sample was included in a study of blood T cell repertoires in COVID-19. About the study: COVID-19 samples collected from the United States, Italy and Spain covered acute and convalescent phases. In each case, the material was cDNA or gDNA derived from T cells, B-cell-depleted T cells, or PBMCs.

This CDR3 has 13 amino acids. Germline assignment: CDR1 SGHNT and CDR2 YENEEA. The V end was cut by 1 base, the J end by 7 bases, with 8 bases between. Sequences were obtained from peripheral blood. The V call is TRBV11-3, the J call TRBJ2-1; D is uncertain. The TCR originated in a woman aged 45-59 years with active or convalescent COVID-19. CDR3 DNA: TGTGCCAGCAGCTTAGGTTTGCGAAATGAGCAGTTCTTC. Translated, it gives CASSLGLRNEQFF.